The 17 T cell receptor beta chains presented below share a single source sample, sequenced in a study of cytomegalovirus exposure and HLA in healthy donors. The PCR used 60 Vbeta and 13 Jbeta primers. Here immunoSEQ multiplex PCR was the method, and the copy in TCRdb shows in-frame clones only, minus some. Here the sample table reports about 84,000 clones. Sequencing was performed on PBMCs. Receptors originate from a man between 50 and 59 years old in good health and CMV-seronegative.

The CDR3 loop reads CASSPVGTEAFF. DNA of the CDR3: TGTGCCAGCTCACCGGTCGGCACTGAAGCTTTCTTT. J is TRBJ1-1 and V is TRBV18; D is uncertain. V dropped 3 bases and J dropped 4 bases, with 6 bases sitting between them. The CDR3 consists of 12 residues. Germline V gives CDR1 KGHSH, CDR2 LQKENI.

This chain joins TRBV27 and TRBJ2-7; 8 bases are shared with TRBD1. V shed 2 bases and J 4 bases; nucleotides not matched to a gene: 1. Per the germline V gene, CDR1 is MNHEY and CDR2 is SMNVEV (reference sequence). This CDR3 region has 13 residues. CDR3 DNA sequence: TGTGCCAGCAGTTTAAACAGGGGGTACGAGCAGTACTTC. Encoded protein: CASSLNRGYEQYF.

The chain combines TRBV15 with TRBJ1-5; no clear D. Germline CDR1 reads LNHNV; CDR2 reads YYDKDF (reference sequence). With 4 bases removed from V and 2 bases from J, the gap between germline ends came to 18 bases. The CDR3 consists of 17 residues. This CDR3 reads CATSTLGGILGNQPQHF. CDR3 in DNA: TGTGCCACCAGCACCTTAGGAGGGATCCTGGGCAATCAGCCCCAGCATTTT.

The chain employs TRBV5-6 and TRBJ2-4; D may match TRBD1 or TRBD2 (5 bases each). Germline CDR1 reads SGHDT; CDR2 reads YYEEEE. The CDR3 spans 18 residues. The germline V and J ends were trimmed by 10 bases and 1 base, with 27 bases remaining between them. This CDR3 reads CAHSLDISRPGAKNIQYF. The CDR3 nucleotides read TGTGCCCACAGTTTGGACATATCGCGACCGGGGGCCAAAAACATTCAGTACTTC.

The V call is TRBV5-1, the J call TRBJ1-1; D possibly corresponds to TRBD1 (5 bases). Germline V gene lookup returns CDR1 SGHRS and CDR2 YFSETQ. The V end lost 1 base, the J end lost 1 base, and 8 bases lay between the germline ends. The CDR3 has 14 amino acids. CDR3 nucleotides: TGCGCCAGCAGCTTGCAACAGGCGAACACTGAAGCTTTCTTT. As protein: CASSLQQANTEAFF.

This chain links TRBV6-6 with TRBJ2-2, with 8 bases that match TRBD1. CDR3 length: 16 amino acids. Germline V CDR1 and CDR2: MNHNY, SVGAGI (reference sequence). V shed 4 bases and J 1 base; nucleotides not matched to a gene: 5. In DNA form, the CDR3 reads TGTGCCAGCAGTTCCTCCGGGACAGGGAACACCGGGGAGCTGTTTTTT. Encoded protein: CASSSSGTGNTGELFF.

The CDR3 region is CASSPQGVGELFF. DNA of the CDR3: TGTGCCAGTAGTCCACAGGGAGTCGGGGAGCTGTTTTTT. The rearrangement links TRBV19 to TRBJ2-2; TRBD1 is a possible D gene (6 bases). V was pared by 5 bases and J by 7 bases, with 11 bases between. The CDR3 consists of 13 residues. CDR1 is LNHDA, CDR2 SQIVND, per germline (reference sequence).

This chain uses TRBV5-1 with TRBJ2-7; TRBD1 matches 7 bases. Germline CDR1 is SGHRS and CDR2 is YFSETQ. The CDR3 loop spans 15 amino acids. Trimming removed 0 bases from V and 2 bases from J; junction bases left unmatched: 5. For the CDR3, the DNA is TGCGCCAGCAGCTTGGGGGGGACAGCAACCTACGAGCAGTACTTC. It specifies CASSLGGTATYEQYF.

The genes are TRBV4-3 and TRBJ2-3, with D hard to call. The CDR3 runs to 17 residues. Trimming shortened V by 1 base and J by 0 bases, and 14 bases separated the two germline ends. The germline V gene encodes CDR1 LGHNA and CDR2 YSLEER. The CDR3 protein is CASSQGFQVTSTDTQYF. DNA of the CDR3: TGCGCCAGCAGCCAAGGGTTTCAGGTCACTAGCACAGATACGCAGTATTTT.

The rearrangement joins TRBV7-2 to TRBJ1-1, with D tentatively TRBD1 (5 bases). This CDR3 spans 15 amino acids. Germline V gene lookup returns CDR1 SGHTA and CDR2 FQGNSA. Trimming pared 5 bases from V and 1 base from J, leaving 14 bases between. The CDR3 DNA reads TGTGCCAGCAGCGACCGACCGACAGCGAACACTGAAGCTTTCTTT. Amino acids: CASSDRPTANTEAFF.

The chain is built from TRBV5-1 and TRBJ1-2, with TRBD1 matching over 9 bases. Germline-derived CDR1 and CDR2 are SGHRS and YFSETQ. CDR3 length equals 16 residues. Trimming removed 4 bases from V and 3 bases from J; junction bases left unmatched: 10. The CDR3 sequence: CASSDAGTGKDYGYTF. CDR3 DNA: TGCGCCAGCAGCGACGCCGGGACAGGGAAGGACTATGGCTACACCTTC.

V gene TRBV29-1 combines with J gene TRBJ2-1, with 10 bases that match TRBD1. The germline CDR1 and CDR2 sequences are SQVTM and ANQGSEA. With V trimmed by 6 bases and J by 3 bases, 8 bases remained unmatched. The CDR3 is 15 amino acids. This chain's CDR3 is CSVYPGQGIYNEQFF. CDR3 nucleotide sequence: TGCAGCGTCTATCCGGGACAGGGGATCTACAATGAGCAGTTCTTC.

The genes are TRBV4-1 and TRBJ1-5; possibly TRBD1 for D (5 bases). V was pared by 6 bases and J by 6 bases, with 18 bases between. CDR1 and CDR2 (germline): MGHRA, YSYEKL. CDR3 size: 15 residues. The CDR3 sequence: CASRPSVSQGQPQHF. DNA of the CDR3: TGCGCCAGCAGGCCAAGCGTTAGCCAGGGTCAGCCCCAGCATTTT.

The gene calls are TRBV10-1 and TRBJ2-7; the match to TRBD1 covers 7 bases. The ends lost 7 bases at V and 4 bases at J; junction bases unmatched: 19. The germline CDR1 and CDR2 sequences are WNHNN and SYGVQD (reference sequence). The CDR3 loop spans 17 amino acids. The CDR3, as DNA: TGCGCCAGCATCCGGGACAGACCCCTTCCCACACCTTACGAGCAGTACTTC. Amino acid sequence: CASIRDRPLPTPYEQYF.

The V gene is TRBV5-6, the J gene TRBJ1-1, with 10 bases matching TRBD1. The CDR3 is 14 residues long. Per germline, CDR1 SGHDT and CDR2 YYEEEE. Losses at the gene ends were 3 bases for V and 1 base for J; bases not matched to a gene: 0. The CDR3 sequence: CASSWDRGNTEAFF. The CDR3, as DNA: TGTGCCAGCAGCTGGGACAGGGGGAACACTGAAGCTTTCTTT.

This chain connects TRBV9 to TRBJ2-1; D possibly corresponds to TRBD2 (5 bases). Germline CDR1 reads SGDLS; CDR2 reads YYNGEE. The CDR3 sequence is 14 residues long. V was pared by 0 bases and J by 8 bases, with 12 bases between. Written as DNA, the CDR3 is TGTGCCAGCAGCGTAGAAGGACTGAACGATGAGCAGTTCTTC. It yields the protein CASSVEGLNDEQFF.

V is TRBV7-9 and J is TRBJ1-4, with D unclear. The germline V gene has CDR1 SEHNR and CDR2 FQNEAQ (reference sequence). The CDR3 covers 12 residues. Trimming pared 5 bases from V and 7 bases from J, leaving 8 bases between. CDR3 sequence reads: CASSHLTEKLFF. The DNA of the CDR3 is TGTGCCAGCAGCCATCTAACTGAAAAACTGTTTTTT. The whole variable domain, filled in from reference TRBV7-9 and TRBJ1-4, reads DTGVSQNPRHKITKRGQNVTFRCDPISEHNRLYWYRQTLGQGPEFLTYFQNEAQLEKSRLLSDRFSAERPKGSFSTLEIQRTEQGDSAMYLCASSHLTEKLFFGSGTQLSVL.